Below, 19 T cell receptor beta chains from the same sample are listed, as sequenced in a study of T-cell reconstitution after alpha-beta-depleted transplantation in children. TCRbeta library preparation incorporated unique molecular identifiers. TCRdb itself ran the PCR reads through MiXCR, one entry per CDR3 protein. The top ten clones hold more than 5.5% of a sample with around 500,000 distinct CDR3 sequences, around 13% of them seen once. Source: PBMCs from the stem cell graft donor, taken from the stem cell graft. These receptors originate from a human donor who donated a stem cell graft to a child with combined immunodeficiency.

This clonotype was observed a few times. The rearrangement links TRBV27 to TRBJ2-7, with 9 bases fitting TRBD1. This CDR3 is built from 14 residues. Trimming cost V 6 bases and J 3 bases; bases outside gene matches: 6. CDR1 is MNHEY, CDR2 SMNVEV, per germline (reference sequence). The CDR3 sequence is CASSPLGQGYEQYF. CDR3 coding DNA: TGTGCCAGCAGCCCCTTGGGACAGGGCTACGAGCAGTACTTC.

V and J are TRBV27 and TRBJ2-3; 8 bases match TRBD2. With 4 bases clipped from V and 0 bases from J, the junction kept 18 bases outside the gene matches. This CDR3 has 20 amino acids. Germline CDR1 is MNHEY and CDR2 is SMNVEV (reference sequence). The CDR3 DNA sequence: TGTGCCAGCAGTTCCCGGGACTCACGACCGGGGGGGTCTAGCACAGATACGCAGTATTTT. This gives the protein CASSSRDSRPGGSSTDTQYF.

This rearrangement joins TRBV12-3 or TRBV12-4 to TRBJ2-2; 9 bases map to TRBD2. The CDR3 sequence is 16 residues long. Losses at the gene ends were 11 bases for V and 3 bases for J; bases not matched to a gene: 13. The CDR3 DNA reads TGTGCCGGACGACATAGCGGGAGAGGCGACACCGGGGAGCTGTTTTTT. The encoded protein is CAGRHSGRGDTGELFF.

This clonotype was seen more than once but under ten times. The DNA of the CDR3 is TGTGCCAGCAGCGCTGCCACGGGCAAAAGCTCCTACAATGAGCAGTTCTTC. Its protein product is CASSAATGKSSYNEQFF. The chain uses TRBV7-9 and TRBJ2-1; D uncertain. V dropped 5 bases and J dropped 0 bases, with 17 bases sitting between them. Per germline, CDR1 SEHNR and CDR2 FQNEAQ (reference sequence). The CDR3 loop spans 17 amino acids.

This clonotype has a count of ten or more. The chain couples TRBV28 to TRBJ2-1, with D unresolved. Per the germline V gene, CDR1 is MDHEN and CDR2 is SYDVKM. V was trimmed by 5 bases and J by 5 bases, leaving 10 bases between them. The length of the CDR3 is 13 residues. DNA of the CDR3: TGTGCCAGCAGTCCCCCTGGGAACAATGAGCAGTTCTTC. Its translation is CASSPPGNNEQFF.

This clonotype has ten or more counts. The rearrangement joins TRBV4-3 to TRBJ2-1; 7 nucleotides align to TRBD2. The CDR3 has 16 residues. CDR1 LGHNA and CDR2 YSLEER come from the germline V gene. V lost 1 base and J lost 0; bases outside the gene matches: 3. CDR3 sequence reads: CASSQVRGSSYNEQFF. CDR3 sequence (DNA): TGCGCCAGCAGCCAAGTGCGCGGGAGCTCCTACAATGAGCAGTTCTTC.

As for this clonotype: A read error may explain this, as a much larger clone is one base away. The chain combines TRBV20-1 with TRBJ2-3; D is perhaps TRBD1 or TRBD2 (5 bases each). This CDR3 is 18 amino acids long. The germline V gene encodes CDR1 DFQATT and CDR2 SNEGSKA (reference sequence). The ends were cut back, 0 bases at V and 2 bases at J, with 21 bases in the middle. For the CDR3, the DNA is TGCAGTGCTAGAGATCAGAGGCAATTGGAAGGGACCACAGATACGCAGTATTTT. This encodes CSARDQRQLEGTTDTQYF.

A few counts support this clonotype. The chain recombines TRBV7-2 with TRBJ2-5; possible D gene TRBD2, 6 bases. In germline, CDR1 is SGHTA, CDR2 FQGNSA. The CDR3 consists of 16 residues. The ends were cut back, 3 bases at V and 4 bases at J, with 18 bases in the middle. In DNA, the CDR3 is TGTGCCAGCAGCTTCCTAGGAAACCCCGGGGGAGAGACCCAGTACTTC. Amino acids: CASSFLGNPGGETQYF.

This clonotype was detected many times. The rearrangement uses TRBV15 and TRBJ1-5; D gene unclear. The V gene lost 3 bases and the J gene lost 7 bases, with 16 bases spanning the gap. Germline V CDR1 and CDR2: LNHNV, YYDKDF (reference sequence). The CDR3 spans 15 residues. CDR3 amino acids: CATSSDGGIGQPQHF. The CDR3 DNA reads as TGTGCCACCAGCAGTGATGGAGGGATAGGCCAGCCCCAGCATTTT.

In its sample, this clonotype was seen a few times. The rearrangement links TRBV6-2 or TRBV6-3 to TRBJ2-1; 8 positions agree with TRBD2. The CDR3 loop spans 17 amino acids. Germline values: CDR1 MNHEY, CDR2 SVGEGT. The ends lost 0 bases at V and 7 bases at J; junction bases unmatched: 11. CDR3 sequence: CASSYSVAGPVRNEQFF. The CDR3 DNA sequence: TGTGCCAGCAGTTACTCGGTAGCGGGACCAGTCAGGAATGAGCAGTTCTTC.

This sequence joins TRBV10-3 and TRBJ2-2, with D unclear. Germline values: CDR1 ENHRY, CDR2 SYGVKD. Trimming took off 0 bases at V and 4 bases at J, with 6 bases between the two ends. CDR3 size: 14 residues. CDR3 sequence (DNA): TGTGCCATCAGTGAGTCCCCCTTCACCGGGGAGCTGTTTTTT. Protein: CAISESPFTGELFF.

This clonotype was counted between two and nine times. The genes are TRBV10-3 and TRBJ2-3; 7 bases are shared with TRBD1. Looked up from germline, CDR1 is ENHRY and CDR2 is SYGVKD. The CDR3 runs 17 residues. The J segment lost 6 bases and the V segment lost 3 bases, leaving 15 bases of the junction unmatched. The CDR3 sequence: CAISERSRKGASDTQYF. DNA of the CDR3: TGTGCCATCAGTGAAAGGTCTAGGAAGGGGGCGTCGGATACGCAGTATTTT.

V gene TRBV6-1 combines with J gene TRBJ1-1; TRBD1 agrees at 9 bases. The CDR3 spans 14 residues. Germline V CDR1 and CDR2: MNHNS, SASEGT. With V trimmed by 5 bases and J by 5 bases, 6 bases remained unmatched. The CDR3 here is CASSRQGGRTEAFF. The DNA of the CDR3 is TGTGCCAGCAGTCGACAGGGGGGTAGGACTGAAGCTTTCTTT.

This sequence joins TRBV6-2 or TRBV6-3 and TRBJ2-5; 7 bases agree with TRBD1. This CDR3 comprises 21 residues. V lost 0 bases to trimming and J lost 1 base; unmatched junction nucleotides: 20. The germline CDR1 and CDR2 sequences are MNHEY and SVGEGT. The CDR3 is CASSYSTVGASTWDSQETQYF. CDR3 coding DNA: TGTGCCAGCAGTTACTCGACGGTCGGGGCATCGACGTGGGACAGCCAAGAGACCCAGTACTTC.

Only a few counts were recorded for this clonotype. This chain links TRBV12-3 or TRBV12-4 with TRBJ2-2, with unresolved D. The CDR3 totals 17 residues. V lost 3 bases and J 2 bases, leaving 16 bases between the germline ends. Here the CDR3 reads CASSLYFGPTNTGELFF. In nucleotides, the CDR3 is TGTGCCAGCAGTTTGTATTTCGGGCCGACCAACACCGGGGAGCTGTTTTTT.

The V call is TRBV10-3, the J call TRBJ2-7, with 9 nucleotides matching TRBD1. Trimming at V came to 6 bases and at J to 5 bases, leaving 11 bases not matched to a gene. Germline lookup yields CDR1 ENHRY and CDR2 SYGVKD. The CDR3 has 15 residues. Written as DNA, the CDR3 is TGTGCCATCAGAGAAGCCGGGACAGGGAACGACGAGCAGTACTTC. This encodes CAIREAGTGNDEQYF.

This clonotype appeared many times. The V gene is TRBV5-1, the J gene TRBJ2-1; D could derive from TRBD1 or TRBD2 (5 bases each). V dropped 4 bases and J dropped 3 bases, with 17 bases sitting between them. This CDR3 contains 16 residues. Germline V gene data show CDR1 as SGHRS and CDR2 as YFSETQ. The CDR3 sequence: CASSGGSPPLYNEQFF. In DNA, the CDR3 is TGCGCCAGCAGCGGGGGTAGCCCTCCCCTCTACAATGAGCAGTTCTTC.

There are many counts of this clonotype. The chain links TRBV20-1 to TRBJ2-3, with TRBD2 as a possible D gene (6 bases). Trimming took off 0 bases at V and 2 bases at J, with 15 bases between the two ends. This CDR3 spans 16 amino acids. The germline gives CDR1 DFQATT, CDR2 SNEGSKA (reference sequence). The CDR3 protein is CSARDLSREYTDTQYF. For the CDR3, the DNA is TGCAGTGCTAGAGATCTCTCGCGGGAATACACAGATACGCAGTATTTT.

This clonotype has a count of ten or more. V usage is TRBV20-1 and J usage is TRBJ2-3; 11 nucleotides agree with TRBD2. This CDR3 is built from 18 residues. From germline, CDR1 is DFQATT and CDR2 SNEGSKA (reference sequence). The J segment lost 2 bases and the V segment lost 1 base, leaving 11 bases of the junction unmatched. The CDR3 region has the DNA TGCAGTGCTAGAGCTGTGCTCGGGACTAGCGGTACCACAGATACGCAGTATTTT. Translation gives CSARAVLGTSGTTDTQYF.